This note documents a single T cell receptor (beta chain) sequence. Its antigen remains unidentified. These data are taken from a study of cytomegalovirus exposure and HLA in healthy donors. Study findings and constraints: A later analysis by the authors found several of the most significant clusters apparently linked to common viral pathogens. Association of a missense DCLRE1C variant with TCR beta V- and J-gene trimming was reported in a later analysis.

Trimming removed 1 base at V and 0 bases at J, with 13 bases between. The CDR3 is made up of 18 amino acids. Germline CDR1 reads ENHRY; CDR2 reads SYGVKD. This PCR relied on a set of 60 Vbeta primers and 13 Jbeta primers. Generated by immunoSEQ multiplex PCR, the TCRdb table keeps only in-frame clones and is missing some. The table lists 150,000 to 160,000 clones, 60% to 85% of them singletons, with about 4% in the top ten. The sequencing sample was made of PBMCs. The rearrangement links TRBV10-3 to TRBJ2-6, with D perhaps TRBD1 (6 bases). The receptor was derived from a middle-aged woman in good health and CMV-seronegative. This CDR3 reads CAISEFGQLNSGANVLTF. Written as DNA, the CDR3 is TGTGCCATCAGTGAGTTCGGACAGCTCAACTCTGGGGCCAACGTCCTGACTTTC.